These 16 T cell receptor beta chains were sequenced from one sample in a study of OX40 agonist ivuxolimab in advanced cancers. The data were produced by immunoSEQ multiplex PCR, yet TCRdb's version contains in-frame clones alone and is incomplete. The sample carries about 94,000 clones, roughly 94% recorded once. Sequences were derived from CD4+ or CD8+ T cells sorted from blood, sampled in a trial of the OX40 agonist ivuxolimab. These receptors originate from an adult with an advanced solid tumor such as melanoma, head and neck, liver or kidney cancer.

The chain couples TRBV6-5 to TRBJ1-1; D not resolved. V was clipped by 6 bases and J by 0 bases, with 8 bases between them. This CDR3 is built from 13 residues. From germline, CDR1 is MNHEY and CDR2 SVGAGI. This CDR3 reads CASRITVNTEAFF. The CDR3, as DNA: TGTGCCAGCAGGATCACAGTGAACACTGAAGCTTTCTTT.

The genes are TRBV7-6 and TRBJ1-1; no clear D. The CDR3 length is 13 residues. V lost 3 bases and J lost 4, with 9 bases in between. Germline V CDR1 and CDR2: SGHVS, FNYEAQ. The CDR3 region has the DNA TGTGCCAGCAGCTTCGGCTCCAGCACTGAAGCTTTCTTT. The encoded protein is CASSFGSSTEAFF. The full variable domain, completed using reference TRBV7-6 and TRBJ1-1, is GAGVSQSPRYKVTKRGQDVALRCDPISGHVSLYWYRQALGQGPEFLTYFNYEAQQDKSGLPNDRFSAERPEGSISTLTIQRTEQRDSAMYRCASSFGSSTEAFFGQGTRLTVV.

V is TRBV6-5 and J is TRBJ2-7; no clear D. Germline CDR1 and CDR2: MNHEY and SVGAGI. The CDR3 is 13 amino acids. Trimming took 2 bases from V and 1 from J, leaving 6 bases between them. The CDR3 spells CASSYHISYEQYF. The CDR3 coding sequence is TGTGCCAGCAGTTACCACATTTCCTACGAGCAGTACTTC.

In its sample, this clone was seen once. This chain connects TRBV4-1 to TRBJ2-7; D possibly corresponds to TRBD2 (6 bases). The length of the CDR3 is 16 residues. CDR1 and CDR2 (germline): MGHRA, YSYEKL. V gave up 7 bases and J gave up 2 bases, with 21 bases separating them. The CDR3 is CASTPPSGTPTYEQYF. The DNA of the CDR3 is TGCGCCAGCACCCCCCCCTCAGGGACTCCTACCTACGAGCAGTACTTC.

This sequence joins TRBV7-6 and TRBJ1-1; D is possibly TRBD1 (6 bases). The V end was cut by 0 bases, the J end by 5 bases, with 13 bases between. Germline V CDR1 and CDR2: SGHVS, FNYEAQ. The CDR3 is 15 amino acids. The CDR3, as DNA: TGTGCCAGCAGCTTAGCTGGGGGGGCGGGTACTGAAGCTTTCTTT. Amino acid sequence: CASSLAGGAGTEAFF.

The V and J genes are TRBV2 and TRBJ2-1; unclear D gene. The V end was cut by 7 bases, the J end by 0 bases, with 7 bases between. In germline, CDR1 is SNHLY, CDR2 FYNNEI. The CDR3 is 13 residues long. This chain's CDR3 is CASTPGSYNEQFF. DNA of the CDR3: TGTGCCAGCACCCCGGGCTCCTACAATGAGCAGTTCTTC.

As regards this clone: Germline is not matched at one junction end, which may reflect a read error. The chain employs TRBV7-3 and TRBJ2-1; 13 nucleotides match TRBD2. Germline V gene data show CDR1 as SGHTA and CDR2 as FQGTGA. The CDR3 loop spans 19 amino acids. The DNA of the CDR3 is TGTGCCAGCAGCCTAACTAGCGGGAGGGCCGTTATATCCTACAATGAGCAGTTCTTC. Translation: CASSLTSGRAVISYNEQFF.

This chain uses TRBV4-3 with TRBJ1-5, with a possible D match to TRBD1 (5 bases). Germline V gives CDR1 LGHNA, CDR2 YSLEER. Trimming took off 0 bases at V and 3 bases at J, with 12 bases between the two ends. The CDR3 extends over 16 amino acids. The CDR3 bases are TGCGCCAGCAGCCAAGATGTGCAGGGTACCAATCAGCCCCAGCATTTT. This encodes CASSQDVQGTNQPQHF.

CDR3 sequence (DNA): TGTGCCAGCAGCTCTAGGGCCGGGACTAGCTTTAACACCGGGGAGCTGTTTTTT. Its protein is CASSSRAGTSFNTGELFF. J is TRBJ2-2 and V is TRBV11-2; 9 bases align to TRBD2. There are 18 residues in the CDR3. Germline lookup yields CDR1 SGHAT and CDR2 FQNNGV. V lost 4 bases to trimming and J lost 2 bases; unmatched junction nucleotides: 11. Combining the CDR3 with reference TRBV11-2 and TRBJ2-2 gives the whole variable domain EAGVAQSPRYKIIEKRQSVAFWCNPISGHATLYWYQQILGQGPKLLIQFQNNGVVDDSQLPKDRFSAERLKGVDSTLKIQPAKLEDSAVYLCASSSRAGTSFNTGELFFGEGSRLTVL.

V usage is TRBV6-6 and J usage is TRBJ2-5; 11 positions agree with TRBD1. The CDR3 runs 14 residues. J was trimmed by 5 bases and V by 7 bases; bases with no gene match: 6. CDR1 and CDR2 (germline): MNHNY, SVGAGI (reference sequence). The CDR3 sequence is CASTGTGGVETQYF. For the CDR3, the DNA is TGTGCCAGCACCGGGACAGGGGGAGTGGAGACCCAGTACTTC.

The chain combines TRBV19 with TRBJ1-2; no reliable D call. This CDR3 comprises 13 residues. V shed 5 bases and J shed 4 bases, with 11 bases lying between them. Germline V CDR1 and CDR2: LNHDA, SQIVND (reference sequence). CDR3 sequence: CASSSARGYGYTF. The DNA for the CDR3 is TGTGCCAGTAGTTCAGCACGAGGCTATGGCTACACCTTC.

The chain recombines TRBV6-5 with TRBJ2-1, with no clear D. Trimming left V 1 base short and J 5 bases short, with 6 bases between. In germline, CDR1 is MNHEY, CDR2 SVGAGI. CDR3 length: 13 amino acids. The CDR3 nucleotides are TGTGCCAGCAGTTACTTAGGAAACAATGAGCAGTTCTTC. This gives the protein CASSYLGNNEQFF.

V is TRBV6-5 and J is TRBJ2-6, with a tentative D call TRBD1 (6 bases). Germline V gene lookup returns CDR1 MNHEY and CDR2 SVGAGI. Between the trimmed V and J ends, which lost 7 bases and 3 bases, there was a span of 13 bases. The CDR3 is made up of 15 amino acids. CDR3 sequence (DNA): TGTGCCAGCAACCTACAGGGCGGTGGGGCCAACGTCCTGACTTTC. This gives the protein CASNLQGGGANVLTF.

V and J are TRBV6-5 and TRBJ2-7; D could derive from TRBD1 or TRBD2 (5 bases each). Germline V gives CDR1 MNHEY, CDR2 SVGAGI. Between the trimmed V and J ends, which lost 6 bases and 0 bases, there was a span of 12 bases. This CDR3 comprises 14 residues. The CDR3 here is CASRPGTVSYEQYF. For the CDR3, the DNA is TGTGCCAGCAGACCCGGGACGGTCTCCTACGAGCAGTACTTC.

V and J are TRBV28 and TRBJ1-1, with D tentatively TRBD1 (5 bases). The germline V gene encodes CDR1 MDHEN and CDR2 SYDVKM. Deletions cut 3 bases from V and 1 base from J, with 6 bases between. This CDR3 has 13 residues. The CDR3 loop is CASSFGGNTEAFF. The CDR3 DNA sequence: TGTGCCAGCAGTTTCGGGGGGAACACTGAAGCTTTCTTT.

CDR3 protein: CASSPSGGPYEQYF. DNA of the CDR3: TGTGCCAGCAGTCCGAGCGGGGGCCCCTACGAGCAGTACTTC. The chain employs TRBV27 and TRBJ2-7, with 8 nucleotides matching TRBD2. With 5 bases clipped from V and 2 bases from J, the junction kept 5 bases outside the gene matches. Germline V lookup: CDR1 MNHEY, CDR2 SMNVEV (reference sequence). The CDR3 runs 14 residues.